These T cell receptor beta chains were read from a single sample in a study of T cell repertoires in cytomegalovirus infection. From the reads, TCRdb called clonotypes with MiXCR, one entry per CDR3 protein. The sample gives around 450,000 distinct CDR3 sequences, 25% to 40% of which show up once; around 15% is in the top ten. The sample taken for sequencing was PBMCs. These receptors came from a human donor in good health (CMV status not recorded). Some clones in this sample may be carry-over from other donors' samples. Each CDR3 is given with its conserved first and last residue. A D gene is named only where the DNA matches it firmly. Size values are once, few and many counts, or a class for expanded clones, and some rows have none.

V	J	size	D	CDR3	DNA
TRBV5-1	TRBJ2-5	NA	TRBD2	CASCLAAGVETQYF	TGCGCCAGTTGTCTCGCGGCGGGGGTGGAGACCCAGTACTTC
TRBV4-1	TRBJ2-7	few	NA	CASSQFSYEQYF	TGCGCCAGCAGCCAGTTCTCCTACGAGCAGTACTTC
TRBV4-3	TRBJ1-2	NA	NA	CASSQAQDYGYTF	TGCGCCAGCAGCCAAGCACAGGACTATGGCTACACCTTC
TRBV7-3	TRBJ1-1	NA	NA	CASSIGTDLNTEAFF	TGTGCCAGCAGCATAGGGACGGATCTGAACACTGAAGCTTTCTTT
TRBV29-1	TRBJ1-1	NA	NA	CSVVGENTEAFF	TGCAGCGTTGTAGGGGAGAACACTGAAGCTTTCTTT
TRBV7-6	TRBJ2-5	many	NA	CASSLGGGLETQYF	TGTGCCAGCAGCTTAGGAGGGGGTTTGGAGACCCAGTACTTC
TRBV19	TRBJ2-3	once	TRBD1	CASSMARTGSTDTPYF	TGTGCCAGTAGTATGGCGCGGACAGGGAGCACAGATACGCCGTATTTT
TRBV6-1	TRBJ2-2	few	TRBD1	CATRDRVIGELFF	TGTGCCACCCGGGACAGGGTTATCGGGGAGCTGTTTTTT
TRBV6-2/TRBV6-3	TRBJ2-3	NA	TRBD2	CASRSSGGADTQYF	TGTGCCAGCCGGAGCTCCGGGGGGGCAGATACGCAGTATTTT
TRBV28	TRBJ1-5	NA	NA	CASTRDGNQPQNF	TGTGCCAGCACCCGGGACGGAAATCAGCCCCAGAATTTT
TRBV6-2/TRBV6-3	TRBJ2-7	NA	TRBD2	CASTREGTSSYEQYF	TGTGCCAGCACCCGGGAGGGGACCTCCTCCTACGAGCAGTACTTC
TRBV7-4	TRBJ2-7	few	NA	CASSLSWEITYEQYF	TGTGCCAGCAGCTTATCGTGGGAAATAACTTACGAGCAGTACTTC
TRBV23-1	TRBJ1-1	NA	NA	CATPRGGGTEAFF	TGCGCCACCCCGAGGGGCGGGGGGACTGAAGCTTTCTTT
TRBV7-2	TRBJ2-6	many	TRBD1	CASSGTVSGANVLTF	TGTGCCAGCAGCGGGACAGTCTCTGGGGCCAACGTCCTGACTTTC
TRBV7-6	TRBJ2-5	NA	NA	CASSLGHRAPQGTQYF	TGTGCCAGCAGCCTGGGCCACAGGGCCCCCCAAGGAACCCAGTACTTC
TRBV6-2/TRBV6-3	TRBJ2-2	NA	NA	CASTEPGGHTGELFF	TGTGCCAGCACGGAGCCGGGGGGCCACACCGGGGAGCTGTTTTTT
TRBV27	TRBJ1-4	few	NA	CASSMYRAPGEKLFF	TGTGCCAGCAGTATGTACAGGGCTCCGGGTGAAAAACTGTTTTTT
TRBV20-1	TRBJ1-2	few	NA	CSARDGGNYGYTF	TGCAGTGCTCGGGACGGAGGGAACTATGGCTACACCTTC
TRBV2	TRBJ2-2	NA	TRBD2	CASSELAGEGIGELFF	TGTGCCAGCAGTGAATTAGCGGGGGAAGGAATCGGGGAGCTGTTTTTT
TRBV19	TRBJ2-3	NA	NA	CAASVGFGTDTQYF	TGTGCCGCCTCTGTGGGGTTTGGCACAGATACGCAGTATTTT
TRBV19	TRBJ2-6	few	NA	CASGFSGLLSGANVLTF	TGTGCCAGTGGATTTAGTGGGCTGCTCTCTGGGGCCAACGTCCTGACTTTC
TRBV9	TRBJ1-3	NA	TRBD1	CASGQGAAGNTIYF	TGTGCCAGCGGACAGGGGGCTGCCGGAAACACCATATATTTT
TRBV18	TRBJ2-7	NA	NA	CASSPQKAGGHYEQYF	TGTGCCAGCTCACCACAAAAAGCGGGTGGGCACTACGAGCAGTACTTC
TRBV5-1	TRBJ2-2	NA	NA	CASSLEAFSYTGELFF	TGCGCCAGCAGCTTGGAAGCCTTTAGTTACACCGGGGAGCTGTTTTTT
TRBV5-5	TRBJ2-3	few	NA	CASSRGSPIGADTQYF	TGTGCCAGCAGCCGGGGGAGCCCTATCGGCGCAGATACGCAGTATTTT
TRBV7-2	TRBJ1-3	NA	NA	CASSPPLSGNTIYF	TGTGCCAGCAGCCCACCCCTCTCTGGAAACACCATATATTTT
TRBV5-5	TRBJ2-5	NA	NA	CASSLRTLNGETQYF	TGTGCCAGCAGCTTGCGGACCCTCAACGGAGAGACCCAGTACTTC
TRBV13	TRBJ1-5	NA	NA	CASSLRLTNQPQHF	TGTGCCAGCAGCTTAAGACTAACTAATCAGCCCCAGCATTTT
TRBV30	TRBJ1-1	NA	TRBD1	CAWSRTGPTEAFF	TGTGCCTGGAGTCGGACAGGACCCACTGAAGCTTTCTTT
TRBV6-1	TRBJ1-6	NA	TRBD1	CASSESRGRTSPLHF	TGTGCCAGCAGTGAGAGCAGGGGGCGGACATCACCCCTCCACTTT
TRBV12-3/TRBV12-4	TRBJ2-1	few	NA	CASSPRTFYNEQFF	TGTGCCAGCAGTCCTCGCACATTTTACAATGAGCAGTTCTTC
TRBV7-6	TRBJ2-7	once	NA	CASSSPTALYEQYF	TGTGCCAGCAGCTCGCCGACAGCCCTCTACGAGCAGTACTTC
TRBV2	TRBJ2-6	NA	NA	CASSDKGSGANVLTF	TGTGCCAGCAGTGATAAGGGCTCTGGGGCCAACGTCCTGACTTTC
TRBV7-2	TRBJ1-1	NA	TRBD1	CASIPGDRGYTEAFF	TGTGCCAGCATCCCCGGGGACAGGGGATATACTGAAGCTTTCTTT
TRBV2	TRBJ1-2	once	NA	CASSVTGRDFYGYTF	TGTGCCAGCAGTGTGACAGGAAGGGATTTTTATGGCTACACCTTC
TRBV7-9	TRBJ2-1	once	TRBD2	CASSLTGGGPDEQFF	TGTGCCAGCAGCTTAACGGGCGGGGGGCCCGATGAGCAGTTCTTC
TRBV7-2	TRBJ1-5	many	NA	CASSPEGTATNQPQHF	TGTGCCAGCAGCCCCGAGGGTACCGCTACAAATCAGCCCCAGCATTTT
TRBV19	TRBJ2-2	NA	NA	CASRIGGTGELFF	TGTGCCAGTAGAATAGGGGGTACCGGGGAGCTGTTTTTT
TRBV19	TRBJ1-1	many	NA	CASTPGGRMNTEAFF	TGTGCCAGTACTCCGGGAGGGAGGATGAACACTGAAGCTTTCTTT
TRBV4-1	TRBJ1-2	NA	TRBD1	CASSPQWGQGPGYTF	TGCGCCAGCAGCCCCCAGTGGGGACAGGGACCCGGCTACACCTTC
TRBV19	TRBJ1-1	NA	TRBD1	CASSQNRGSNTEAFF	TGTGCCAGTAGCCAGAACAGGGGTTCGAACACTGAAGCTTTCTTT
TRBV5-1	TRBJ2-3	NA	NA	CASSLRQVGKDTQYF	TGCGCCAGCAGCTTGAGGCAGGTGGGCAAAGATACGCAGTATTTT
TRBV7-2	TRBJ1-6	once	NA	CATSLRPGTGRSYNSPLHF	TGTGCCACCAGCTTAAGGCCTGGTACAGGCCGCTCCTATAATTCACCCCTCCACTTT
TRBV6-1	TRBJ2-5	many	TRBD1	CASSELSDRVETQYF	TGTGCCAGCAGTGAATTGAGCGACAGGGTAGAGACCCAGTACTTC
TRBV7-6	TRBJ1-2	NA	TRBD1	CASSMTGGGYGYTF	TGTGCCAGCAGCATGACAGGGGGCGGGTATGGCTACACCTTC
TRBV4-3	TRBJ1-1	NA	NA	CASSQDWGPDTEAFF	TGCGCCAGCAGCCAAGATTGGGGGCCCGACACTGAAGCTTTCTTT
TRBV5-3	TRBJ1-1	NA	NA	CASSSQPVRTNTEAFF	TGTGCAAGCAGCTCCCAACCGGTACGGACGAACACTGAAGCTTTCTTT
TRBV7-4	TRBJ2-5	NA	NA	CASSLVRKETQYF	TGTGCCAGCAGCTTAGTGCGGAAAGAGACCCAGTACTTC
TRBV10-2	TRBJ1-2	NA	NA	CAITTDTNYGYTF	TGCGCCATCACGACGGACACTAACTATGGCTACACCTTC
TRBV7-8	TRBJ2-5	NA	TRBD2	CASSLQRGLRETTYF	TGTGCCAGCAGCTTACAGCGGGGGTTGAGAGAGACCACGTACTTC
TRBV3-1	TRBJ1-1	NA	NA	CASSQEGLGAYRAFF	TGTGCCAGCAGCCAAGAAGGGCTAGGGGCCTACAGAGCTTTCTTT
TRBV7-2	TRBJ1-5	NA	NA	CASSLEAAVPQHF	TGTGCCAGCAGCTTAGAGGCGGCTGTGCCCCAGCATTTT
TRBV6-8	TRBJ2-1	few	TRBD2	CASSYSTLAGGPGDEQFF	TGTGCCAGCAGTTACTCGACCCTAGCGGGGGGGCCTGGGGATGAGCAGTTCTTC
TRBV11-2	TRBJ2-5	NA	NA	CASSFFGAGETQYF	TGTGCCAGCTCCTTTTTCGGGGCAGGGGAGACCCAGTACTTC
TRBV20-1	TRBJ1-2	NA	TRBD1	CSARKATGAGYGYTF	TGCAGTGCTAGAAAAGCGACAGGGGCCGGCTATGGCTACACCTTC
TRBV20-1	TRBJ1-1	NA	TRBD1	CSAYRDRANTEAFF	TGCAGTGCTTACCGGGACAGAGCCAACACTGAAGCTTTCTTT
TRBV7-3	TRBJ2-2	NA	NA	CASSHRTVSSGPNTGVLFF	TGTGCCAGCAGCCACAGGACGGTCTCCTCGGGGCCGAACACCGGGGTGCTGTTTTTT
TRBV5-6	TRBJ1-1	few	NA	CASSTGLFTEAFF	TGTGCCAGCAGCACGGGCCTTTTTACTGAAGCTTTCTTT
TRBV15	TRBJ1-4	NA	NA	CATSRLPLGATNEKLFF	TGTGCCACCAGCAGACTACCTCTCGGTGCAACTAATGAAAAACTGTTTTTT
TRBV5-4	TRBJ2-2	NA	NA	CASSLAPGTNTGELFF	TGTGCCAGCAGCTTGGCCCCAGGGACGAACACCGGGGAGCTGTTTTTT